This entry lists 30 T cell receptor beta chains sequenced from one sample in a study of blood T cell repertoires in COVID-19. Clones were sequenced by immunoSEQ multiplex PCR, and TCRdb holds only the in-frame ones, with some missing. This table has approximately 160,000 clones, around 84% appearing once. Sequenced: peripheral blood. Receptors were obtained from a woman older than 75 with acute or convalescent COVID-19.

The chain is built from TRBV3-1 (or the pseudogene TRBV3-2) and TRBJ2-1; possible D gene TRBD1, 5 bases. This CDR3 has 16 amino acids. Germline V CDR1 and CDR2: LGHDT, YNNKEL (reference sequence). V was pared by 1 base and J by 4 bases, with 14 bases between. CDR3 nucleotides: TGTGCCAGCAGCCAAGGGCCAGGGCGGCCTTACAATGAGCAGTTCTTC. This translates into CASSQGPGRPYNEQFF.

A single count supports this clone. J is TRBJ1-2 and V is TRBV2; 8 nucleotides align to TRBD1. J gave up 5 bases and V 6 bases, and 5 bases lay outside the gene matches. This CDR3 comprises 13 residues. Germline values: CDR1 SNHLY, CDR2 FYNNEI. DNA for the CDR3: TGTGCCAGCAGAGAGACAGGGGAGTATGGCTACACCTTC. Protein: CASRETGEYGYTF.

The chain is built from TRBV18 and TRBJ2-7, with 7 nucleotides matching TRBD1. The length of the CDR3 is 17 residues. The J segment lost 6 bases and the V segment lost 1 base, leaving 15 bases of the junction unmatched. CDR1 and CDR2 from the germline V gene are KGHSH and LQKENI. CDR3 amino acids: CASSPLPRGMGSGEQYF. The CDR3, as DNA: TGTGCCAGCTCACCACTTCCCAGGGGGATGGGGTCAGGCGAGCAGTACTTC.

The V call is TRBV4-1, the J call TRBJ2-1; the match to TRBD1 covers 9 bases. Germline V lookup: CDR1 MGHRA, CDR2 YSYEKL. V lost 0 bases, J lost 9 bases, and 6 bases stayed unmatched. CDR3 length: 15 amino acids. The CDR3: CASSQETGGGGEQFF. CDR3 DNA sequence: TGCGCCAGCAGCCAAGAAACAGGGGGCGGGGGTGAGCAGTTCTTC.

A word on this clone: In the same sample, other DNA sequences code for this CDR3. The chain joins TRBV27 to TRBJ2-7; TRBD1 matches 7 bases. The CDR3 sequence is 13 residues long. Per the germline V gene, CDR1 is MNHEY and CDR2 is SMNVEV (reference sequence). Trimming cost V 7 bases and J 0 bases; bases outside gene matches: 3. The CDR3 loop reads CASTRQGSYEQYF. In nucleotides, the CDR3 is TGTGCCAGCACCAGACAGGGCTCCTACGAGCAGTACTTC.

The chain uses TRBV5-1 and TRBJ2-3; TRBD2 agrees at 9 bases. Germline CDR1 reads SGHRS; CDR2 reads YFSETQ. The CDR3 is 16 residues long. After removal of 2 bases from V and 3 bases from J, the junction contained 7 bases not matched to a gene. CDR3 nucleotide sequence: TGCGCCAGCAGCTTCTTTGGTAGCGGGGGTACAGATACGCAGTATTTT. This encodes CASSFFGSGGTDTQYF.

This clone was observed a few times. V usage is TRBV7-3 and J usage is TRBJ1-2, with 8 bases that match TRBD1. V gave up 5 bases and J gave up 10 bases; unmatched junction bases: 9. Germline-derived CDR1 and CDR2 are SGHTA and FQGTGA. This CDR3 has 13 amino acids. CDR3 bases: TGTGCCAGCAGCCCTGGACAGGGCCCGCCCTACACCTTC. This translates into CASSPGQGPPYTF.

V is TRBV7-2 and J is TRBJ1-6; tentative D call: TRBD1 (5 bases). The V gene's germline CDR1 is SGHTA and CDR2 FQGNSA. Trimming left V 1 base short and J 8 bases short, with 12 bases between. CDR3 length: 15 residues. For the CDR3, the DNA is TGTGCCAGCAGCTTAGTGGGCAGGGTCCATTCACCCCTCCACTTT. It is translated as CASSLVGRVHSPLHF.

The rearrangement uses TRBV4-1 and TRBJ2-7; D possibly corresponds to TRBD2 (5 bases). This CDR3 is 15 amino acids long. Germline loops: CDR1 MGHRA, CDR2 YSYEKL. Trimming removed 0 bases at V and 8 bases at J, with 17 bases between. Here the CDR3 DNA reads TGCGCCAGCAGCCAAGATGGACGGACGGACTCCAAGCAGTACTTC. Amino acid sequence: CASSQDGRTDSKQYF.

CDR3 DNA: TGTGCCAGCAGGGCGGGACAGGGGAATAATTCACCCCTCCACTTT. This codes for CASRAGQGNNSPLHF. The J gene is TRBJ1-6, the V gene TRBV6-5; 10 nucleotides match TRBD1. The CDR3 consists of 15 residues. With 6 bases clipped from V and 5 bases from J, the junction kept 4 bases outside the gene matches. CDR1 is MNHEY and CDR2 is SVGAGI in the germline V gene.

This sequence joins TRBV19 and TRBJ2-7; 7 positions agree with TRBD1. The junction had 5 bases not matched to a gene; V was cut back by 4 bases and J by 2 bases. The CDR3 totals 14 residues. Germline V CDR1 and CDR2: LNHDA, SQIVND (reference sequence). In DNA form, the CDR3 reads TGTGCCAGTAGTAGGGACAGTATAACCTACGAGCAGTACTTC. Its translation is CASSRDSITYEQYF.

The CDR3, as DNA: TGTGCCAGCAGCTCCGCCCAGCAAAGAGGGACCGGGGGGGAAAAACTGTTTTTT. Residues: CASSSAQQRGTGGEKLFF. The genes are TRBV5-4 and TRBJ1-4, with D possibly TRBD1 on 5 matching bases. Germline V gene data show CDR1 as SGHNT and CDR2 as YYREEE (reference sequence). The length of the CDR3 is 18 residues. The V end was cut by 3 bases, the J end by 8 bases, with 26 bases between.

This chain connects TRBV2 to TRBJ2-7; TRBD2 matches at 14 bases. Germline CDR1 and CDR2: SNHLY and FYNNEI. With V trimmed by 5 bases and J by 6 bases, 6 bases remained unmatched. The CDR3 sequence is 15 residues long. CDR3 residues: CASSWTSGGNGEQYF. The CDR3 coding sequence is TGTGCCAGCAGTTGGACTAGCGGGGGGAACGGCGAGCAGTACTTC.

The chain combines TRBV11-3 with TRBJ2-1, with TRBD2 identical over 9 bases. Germline loops: CDR1 SGHNT, CDR2 YENEEA. CDR3 size: 17 residues. V gave up 5 bases and J gave up 3 bases; unmatched junction bases: 11. The CDR3 spells CASSPSSGGINYNEQFF. The CDR3 DNA sequence: TGTGCCAGCAGCCCGTCCAGCGGGGGGATTAACTACAATGAGCAGTTCTTC.

This clone was picked up a small number of times. The chain recombines TRBV27 with TRBJ2-1; D is perhaps TRBD2 (5 bases). V lost 5 bases and J lost 4, with 9 bases in between. Germline V gene data show CDR1 as MNHEY and CDR2 as SMNVEV (reference sequence). The CDR3 spans 13 residues. This CDR3 reads CASSDGVYNEQFF. For the CDR3, the DNA is TGTGCCAGCAGTGACGGGGTATACAATGAGCAGTTCTTC.

The chain uses TRBV9 and TRBJ2-5, with D unclear. CDR1 is SGDLS and CDR2 is YYNGEE in the germline V gene. The CDR3 consists of 13 residues. The V and J ends lost 0 bases and 5 bases respectively, with 8 bases between them. Here the CDR3 DNA reads TGTGCCAGCAGCGTAGAAAACGGGGAGACCCAGTACTTC. Its translation: CASSVENGETQYF. Drawing the rest from reference TRBV9 and TRBJ2-5, the complete variable domain is DSGVTQTPKHLITATGQRVTLRCSPRSGDLSVYWYQQSLDQGLQFLIQYYNGEERAKGNILERFSAQQFPDLHSELNLSSLELGDSALYFCASSVENGETQYFGPGTRLLVL.

The chain uses TRBV18 and TRBJ1-3; TRBD1 aligns across 8 bases. This CDR3 is built from 15 residues. J was trimmed by 2 bases and V by 3 bases; bases with no gene match: 3. Germline-derived CDR1 and CDR2 are KGHSH and LQKENI. Here the CDR3 reads CASSPQGAPGNTIYF. The CDR3 nucleotides are TGTGCCAGCTCACCCCAGGGGGCACCTGGAAACACCATATATTTT.

This clone was counted only a few times. The V and J genes are TRBV28 and TRBJ1-3; 9 bases are shared with TRBD1. V lost 6 bases to trimming and J lost 11 bases; unmatched junction nucleotides: 11. This CDR3 comprises 14 residues. From germline, CDR1 is MDHEN and CDR2 SYDVKM. The CDR3 coding sequence is TGTGCCAGCAGGGACAGGGGTTCTAAAGACCCCATATATTTT. Translating gives CASRDRGSKDPIYF.

This clone occurred a few times. The rearrangement links TRBV5-5 to TRBJ2-3; 16 bases match TRBD2. The CDR3 loop spans 16 amino acids. With V trimmed by 4 bases and J by 5 bases, 4 bases remained unmatched. Per germline, CDR1 SGHKS and CDR2 YYEKEE (reference sequence). The CDR3 coding sequence is TGTGCCAGCAGCCGGGGACTAGCGGGAGGGGGAGATACGCAGTATTTT. It yields the protein CASSRGLAGGGDTQYF.

The chain joins TRBV11-3 to TRBJ2-7; no clear D. CDR1 is SGHNT and CDR2 is YENEEA in the germline V gene. The CDR3 is 12 amino acids. Trimming pared 6 bases from V and 1 base from J, leaving 7 bases between. CDR3 region: CASSFNSYEQYF. CDR3 in DNA: TGTGCCAGCAGTTTTAATTCCTACGAGCAGTACTTC. The whole variable domain, filled in from reference TRBV11-3 and TRBJ2-7, reads EAGVVQSPRYKIIEKKQPVAFWCNPISGHNTLYWYLQNLGQGPELLIRYENEEAVDDSQLPKDRFSAERLKGVDSTLKIQPAELGDSAVYLCASSFNSYEQYFGPGTRLTVT.

The V gene is TRBV7-2, the J gene TRBJ2-1, with D possibly matching TRBD2 (5 bases). The CDR3 has 13 amino acids. CDR1 SGHTA and CDR2 FQGNSA come from the germline V gene. Trimming shortened V by 3 bases and J by 4 bases, and 7 bases separated the two germline ends. As DNA, the CDR3 is TGTGCCAGCAGCTTCCGGGGATACAATGAGCAGTTCTTC. Its protein product is CASSFRGYNEQFF. Based on the CDR3 plus reference TRBV7-2 and TRBJ2-1, the full variable domain is GAGVSQSPSNKVTEKGKDVELRCDPISGHTALYWYRQSLGQGLEFLIYFQGNSAPDKSGLPSDRFSAERTGGSVSTLTIQRTQQEDSAVYLCASSFRGYNEQFFGPGTRLTVL.

This chain uses TRBV3-1 (or the pseudogene TRBV3-2) with TRBJ2-7, with TRBD1 identical over 9 bases. The germline CDR1 and CDR2 sequences are LGHDT and YNNKEL (reference sequence). V gave up 7 bases and J gave up 7 bases; unmatched junction bases: 17. This CDR3 is built from 16 residues. CDR3 bases: TGTGCCAGCAACACTCTGGCGGGACAGGGCTTGGGGGAGCAGTACTTC. It codes for CASNTLAGQGLGEQYF.

V gene TRBV2 combines with J gene TRBJ1-1; the D gene is possibly TRBD1 (6 bases). The CDR3 runs 13 residues. Per the germline V gene, CDR1 is SNHLY and CDR2 is FYNNEI. Trimming took 6 bases from V and 1 from J, leaving 9 bases between them. CDR3 protein: CASRGGGNTEAFF. In nucleotides, the CDR3 is TGTGCCAGCAGGGGAGGGGGGAACACTGAAGCTTTCTTT.

J is TRBJ1-2 and V is TRBV7-3; 7 bases are a match to TRBD1. The CDR3 runs to 14 residues. With V trimmed by 5 bases and J by 3 bases, 6 bases remained unmatched. The germline gives CDR1 SGHTA, CDR2 FQGTGA. CDR3 sequence (DNA): TGTGCCAGCAGCCGCCGGGACAGCCACTATGGCTACACCTTC. This sequence encodes CASSRRDSHYGYTF.

The chain employs TRBV25-1 and TRBJ1-1; D uncertain. Germline V lookup: CDR1 MGHDK, CDR2 SYGVNS. The CDR3 runs 13 residues. The V and J ends lost 6 bases and 1 base respectively, with 9 bases between them. The CDR3 is CASRVTENTEAFF. The DNA of the CDR3 is TGTGCCAGCAGGGTAACAGAGAACACTGAAGCTTTCTTT. Drawing the rest from reference TRBV25-1 and TRBJ1-1, the complete variable domain is EADIYQTPRYLVIGTGKKITLECSQTMGHDKMYWYQQDPGMELHLIHYSYGVNSTEKGDLSSESTVSRIRTEHFPLTLESARPSHTSQYLCASRVTENTEAFFGQGTRLTVV.

CDR3 sequence: CASSNDGLAGIRSYNEQFF. The CDR3 DNA sequence: TGTGCCAGTAGTAACGATGGGCTAGCGGGAATCCGGAGTTACAATGAGCAGTTCTTC. The rearrangement joins TRBV19 to TRBJ2-1; 9 nucleotides line up with TRBD2. Per germline, CDR1 LNHDA and CDR2 SQIVND (reference sequence). With 4 bases clipped from V and 4 bases from J, the junction kept 17 bases outside the gene matches. This CDR3 contains 19 residues.

The chain recombines TRBV5-1 with TRBJ2-1; D remains ambiguous. Germline assignment: CDR1 SGHRS and CDR2 YFSETQ. This CDR3 is built from 12 residues. Trimming removed 0 bases from V and 7 bases from J, with 5 bases in between. CDR3 sequence: CASSLARNEQFF. Written as DNA, the CDR3 is TGCGCCAGCAGCTTGGCTCGTAATGAGCAGTTCTTC. The full variable domain, completed using reference TRBV5-1 and TRBJ2-1, is KAGVTQTPRYLIKTRGQQVTLSCSPISGHRSVSWYQQTPGQGLQFLFEYFSETQRNKGNFPGRFSGRQFSNSRSEMNVSTLELGDSALYLCASSLARNEQFFGPGTRLTVL.

The chain employs TRBV5-6 and TRBJ1-2; D ambiguous. This CDR3 region has 17 residues. Trimming removed 1 base at V and 0 bases at J, with 16 bases between. Germline V gene data show CDR1 as SGHDT and CDR2 as YYEEEE. CDR3 residues: CASSLIRQTPANYGYTF. DNA of the CDR3: TGTGCCAGCAGCTTGATACGACAAACTCCGGCTAACTATGGCTACACCTTC.

This clone was seen once. The chain links TRBV28 to TRBJ2-2; D is possibly TRBD1 (6 bases). The CDR3 extends over 19 amino acids. V lost 1 base to trimming and J lost 3 bases, with 21 bases between them. Germline CDR1 reads MDHEN; CDR2 reads SYDVKM. CDR3 sequence: CASSLSFFGQSYDTGELFF. CDR3 nucleotide sequence: TGTGCCAGCAGTTTATCCTTCTTCGGACAGAGTTACGACACCGGGGAGCTGTTTTTT. Looking up the rest from reference TRBV28 and TRBJ2-2 gives the full variable domain: DVKVTQSSRYLVKRTGEKVFLECVQDMDHENMFWYRQDPGLGLRLIYFSYDVKMKEKGDIPEGYSVSREKKERFSLILESASTNQTSMYLCASSLSFFGQSYDTGELFFGEGSRLTVL.

This clone was counted only a few times. The CDR3: CASSLAGGRNEQFF. The DNA for the CDR3 is TGTGCCAGCAGCTTAGCGGGAGGTCGCAATGAGCAGTTCTTC. The chain recombines TRBV7-6 with TRBJ2-1; maybe TRBD2 (6 bases). There are 14 residues in the CDR3. Trimming shortened V by 0 bases and J by 6 bases, and 9 bases separated the two germline ends. Germline assignment: CDR1 SGHVS and CDR2 FNYEAQ.